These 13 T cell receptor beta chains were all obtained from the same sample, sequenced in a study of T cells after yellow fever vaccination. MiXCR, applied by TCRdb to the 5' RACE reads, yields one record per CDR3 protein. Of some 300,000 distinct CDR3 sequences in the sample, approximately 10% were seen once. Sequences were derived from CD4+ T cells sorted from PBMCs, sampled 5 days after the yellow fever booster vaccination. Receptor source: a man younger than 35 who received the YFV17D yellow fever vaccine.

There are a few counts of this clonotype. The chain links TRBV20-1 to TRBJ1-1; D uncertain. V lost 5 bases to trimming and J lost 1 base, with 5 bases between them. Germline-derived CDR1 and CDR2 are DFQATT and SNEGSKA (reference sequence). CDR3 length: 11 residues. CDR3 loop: CSAYRNTEAFF. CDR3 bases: TGCAGTGCTTACAGGAACACTGAAGCTTTCTTT.

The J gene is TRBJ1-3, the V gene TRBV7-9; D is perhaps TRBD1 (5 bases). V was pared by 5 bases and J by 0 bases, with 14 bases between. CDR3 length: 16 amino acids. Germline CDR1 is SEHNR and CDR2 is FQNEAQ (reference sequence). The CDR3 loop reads CASSPPWGNSGNTIYF. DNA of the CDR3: TGTGCCAGCAGCCCCCCCTGGGGGAACTCTGGAAACACCATATATTTT.

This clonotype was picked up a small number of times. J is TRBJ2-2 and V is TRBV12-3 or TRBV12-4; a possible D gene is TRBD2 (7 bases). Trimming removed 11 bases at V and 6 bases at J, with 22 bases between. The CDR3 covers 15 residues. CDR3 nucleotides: TGTGCCGGCAAAACCGGCGGGGGCCCCTCCGGGGAGCTGTTTTTT. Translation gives CAGKTGGGPSGELFF.

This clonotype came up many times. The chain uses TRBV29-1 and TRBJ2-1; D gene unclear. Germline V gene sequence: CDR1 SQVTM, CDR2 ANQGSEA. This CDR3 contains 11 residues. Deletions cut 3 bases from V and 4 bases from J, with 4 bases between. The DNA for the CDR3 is TGCAGCGTTGAGCGGTACAATGAGCAGTTCTTC. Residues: CSVERYNEQFF.

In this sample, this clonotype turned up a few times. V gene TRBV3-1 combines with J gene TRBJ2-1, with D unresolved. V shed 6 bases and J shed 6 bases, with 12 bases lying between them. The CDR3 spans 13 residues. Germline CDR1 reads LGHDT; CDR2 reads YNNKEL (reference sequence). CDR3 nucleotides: TGTGCCAGCAGTGCCCTTAGTGGCAATGAGCAGTTCTTC. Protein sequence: CASSALSGNEQFF.

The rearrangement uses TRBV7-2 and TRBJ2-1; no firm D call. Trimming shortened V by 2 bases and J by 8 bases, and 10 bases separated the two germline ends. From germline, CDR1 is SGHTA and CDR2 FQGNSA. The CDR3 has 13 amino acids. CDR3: CASSLWQRYEQFF. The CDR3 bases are TGTGCCAGCAGCTTATGGCAGAGGTATGAGCAGTTCTTC.

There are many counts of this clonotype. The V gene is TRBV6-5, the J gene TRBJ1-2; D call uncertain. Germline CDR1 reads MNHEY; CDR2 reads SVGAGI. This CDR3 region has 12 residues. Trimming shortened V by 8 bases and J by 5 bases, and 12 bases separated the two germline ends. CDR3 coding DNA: TGTGCCAGCTGGCGTGCCAGTTATGGCTACACCTTC. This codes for CASWRASYGYTF.

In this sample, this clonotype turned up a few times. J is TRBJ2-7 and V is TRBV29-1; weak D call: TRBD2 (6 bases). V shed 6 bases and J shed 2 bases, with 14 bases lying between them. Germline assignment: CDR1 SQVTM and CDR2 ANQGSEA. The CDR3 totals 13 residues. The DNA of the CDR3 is TGCAGCGTCGTGTCTAGCGCGGCCTACGAGCAGTACTTC. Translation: CSVVSSAAYEQYF.

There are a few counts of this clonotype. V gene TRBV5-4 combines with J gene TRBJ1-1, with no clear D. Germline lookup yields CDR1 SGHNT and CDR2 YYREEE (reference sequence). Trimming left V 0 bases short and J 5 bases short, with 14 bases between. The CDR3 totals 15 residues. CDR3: CASSLVRGGRTEAFF. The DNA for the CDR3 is TGTGCCAGCAGCTTGGTACGGGGAGGTCGGACTGAAGCTTTCTTT.

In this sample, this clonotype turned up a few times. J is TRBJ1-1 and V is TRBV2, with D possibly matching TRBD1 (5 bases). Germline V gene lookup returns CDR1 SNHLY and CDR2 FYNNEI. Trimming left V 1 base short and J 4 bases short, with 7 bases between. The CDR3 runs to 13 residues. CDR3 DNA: TGTGCCAGCAGTGAAGATACAGGCACTGAAGCTTTCTTT. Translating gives CASSEDTGTEAFF.

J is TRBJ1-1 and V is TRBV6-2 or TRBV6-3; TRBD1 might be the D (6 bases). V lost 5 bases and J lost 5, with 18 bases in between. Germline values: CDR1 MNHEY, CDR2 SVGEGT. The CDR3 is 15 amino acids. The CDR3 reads CASSHWSGGWTEAFF. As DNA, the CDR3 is TGTGCCAGCAGTCACTGGTCGGGGGGCTGGACTGAAGCTTTCTTT.

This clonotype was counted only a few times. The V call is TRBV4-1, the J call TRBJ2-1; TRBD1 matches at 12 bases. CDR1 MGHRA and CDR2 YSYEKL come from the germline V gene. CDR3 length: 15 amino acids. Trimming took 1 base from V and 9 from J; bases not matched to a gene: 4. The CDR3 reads CASSQAGTGGLEQFF. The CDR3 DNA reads TGCGCCAGCAGCCAAGCCGGGACAGGGGGCCTTGAGCAGTTCTTC.

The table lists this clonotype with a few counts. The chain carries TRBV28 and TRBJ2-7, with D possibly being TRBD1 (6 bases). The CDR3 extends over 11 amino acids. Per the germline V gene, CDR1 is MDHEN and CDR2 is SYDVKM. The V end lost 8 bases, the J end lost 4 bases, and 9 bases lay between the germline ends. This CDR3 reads CASEGQYEQYV. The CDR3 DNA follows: TGTGCCAGCGAAGGACAGTACGAGCAGTACGTC.